This entry describes one TCR beta chain. The entry originates in a study of blood T cell repertoires in COVID-19. Across 24 US areas, participants ranged in age from 18 to 89 years. Germline CDR1 is SGHRS and CDR2 is YFSETQ. The CDR3 loop spans 15 amino acids. The trim removed 3 bases at V and 0 bases at J, leaving 5 bases unmatched. Produced via immunoSEQ multiplex PCR; TCRdb's table is partial and in-frame only. The sample consists of fewer than 300,000 clones, 85% of them appearing once. The receptor comes from a woman in her 50s who had recovered from COVID-19. Sequenced material: PBMCs or T cells enriched from blood (not recorded which). The J gene is TRBJ2-7, the V gene TRBV5-1; 8 positions agree with TRBD2. As DNA, the CDR3 is TGCGCCAGCAGCTGGCTGGCGGGAGGCTCCTACGAGCAGTACTTC. It encodes CASSWLAGGSYEQYF.